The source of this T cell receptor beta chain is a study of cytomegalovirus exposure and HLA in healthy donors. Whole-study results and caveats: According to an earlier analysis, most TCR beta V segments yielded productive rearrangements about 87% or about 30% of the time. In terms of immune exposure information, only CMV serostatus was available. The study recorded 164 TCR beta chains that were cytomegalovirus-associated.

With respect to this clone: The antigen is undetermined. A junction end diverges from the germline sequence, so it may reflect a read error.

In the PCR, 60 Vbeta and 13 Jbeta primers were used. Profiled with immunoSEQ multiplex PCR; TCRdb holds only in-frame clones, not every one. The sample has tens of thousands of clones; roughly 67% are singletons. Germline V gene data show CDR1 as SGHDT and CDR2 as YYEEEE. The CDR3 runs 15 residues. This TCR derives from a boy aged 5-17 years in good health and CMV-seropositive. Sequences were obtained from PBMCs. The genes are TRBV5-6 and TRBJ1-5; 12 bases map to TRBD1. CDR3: CASSGDRGRRQPQNF. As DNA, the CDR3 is TGTGCCAGCAGCGGGGACAGGGGGCGCAGACAGCCCCAGAATTTT.